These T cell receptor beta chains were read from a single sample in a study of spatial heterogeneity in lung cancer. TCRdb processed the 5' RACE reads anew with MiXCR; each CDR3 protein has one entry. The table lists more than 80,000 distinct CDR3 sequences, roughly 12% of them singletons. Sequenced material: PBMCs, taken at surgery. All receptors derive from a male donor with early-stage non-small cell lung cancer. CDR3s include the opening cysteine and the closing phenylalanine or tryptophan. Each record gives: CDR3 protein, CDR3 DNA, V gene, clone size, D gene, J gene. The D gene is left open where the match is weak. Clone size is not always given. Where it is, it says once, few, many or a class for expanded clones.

CDR3aa: CARTIPGGDEQYF
CDR3nt: TGCGCCAGAACCATCCCGGGGGGGGACGAGCAGTACTTC
v_gene: TRBV5-1
abundance: .
d_gene: TRBD2
j_gene: TRBJ2-7

CDR3aa: CASSQQGGLREKLFF
CDR3nt: TGTGCCAGCAGCCAACAAGGCGGGCTCCGGGAAAAACTGTTTTTT
v_gene: TRBV3-1
abundance: few
d_gene: .
j_gene: TRBJ1-4

CDR3aa: CASSFGGISYNEQFF
CDR3nt: TGTGCCAGCAGTTTCGGCGGCATTTCCTACAATGAGCAGTTCTTC
v_gene: TRBV28
abundance: few
d_gene: .
j_gene: TRBJ2-1

CDR3aa: CASSLRTGLGELFF
CDR3nt: TGTGCCAGCAGCCTCCGGACAGGGCTCGGGGAGCTGTTTTTT
v_gene: TRBV7-9
abundance: .
d_gene: TRBD1
j_gene: TRBJ2-2

CDR3aa: CASSPGGPTYEQYF
CDR3nt: TGTGCCAGCAGCCCGGGGGGTCCTACCTACGAGCAGTACTTC
v_gene: TRBV7-2
abundance: .
d_gene: TRBD2
j_gene: TRBJ2-7

CDR3aa: CASSQVGVLQETQYF
CDR3nt: TGCGCCAGCAGCCAAGTGGGGGTACTCCAAGAGACCCAGTACTTC
v_gene: TRBV4-1
abundance: few
d_gene: .
j_gene: TRBJ2-5

CDR3aa: CASSSRDRVYGYTF
CDR3nt: TGTGCCAGCAGCTCGCGGGACAGGGTCTATGGCTACACCTTC
v_gene: TRBV7-8
abundance: .
d_gene: TRBD1
j_gene: TRBJ1-2

CDR3aa: CATSDRDSPKHTDTQYF
CDR3nt: TGTGCCACCAGTGACCGGGACAGCCCAAAACACACAGATACGCAGTATTTT
v_gene: TRBV24-1
abundance: many
d_gene: TRBD1
j_gene: TRBJ2-3

CDR3aa: CASSQGSLAGAYNEQFF
CDR3nt: TGTGCCAGCAGCCAAGGTAGTCTAGCGGGAGCCTACAATGAGCAGTTCTTC
v_gene: TRBV14
abundance: .
d_gene: TRBD2
j_gene: TRBJ2-1

CDR3aa: CSARKAGAPQAGELFF
CDR3nt: TGCAGTGCACGAAAGGCGGGGGCACCTCAGGCCGGGGAGCTGTTTTTT
v_gene: TRBV20-1
abundance: .
d_gene: .
j_gene: TRBJ2-2

CDR3aa: CASRDISYEQYF
CDR3nt: TGTGCCAGCAGGGATATCTCCTACGAGCAGTACTTC
v_gene: TRBV28
abundance: many
d_gene: .
j_gene: TRBJ2-7

CDR3aa: CASSLGGTQETQYF
CDR3nt: TGTGCCAGCAGTTTAGGGGGAACCCAAGAGACCCAGTACTTC
v_gene: TRBV28
abundance: many
d_gene: .
j_gene: TRBJ2-5

CDR3aa: CASSLTSGAGEQFF
CDR3nt: TGCGCCAGCAGCTTGACTAGCGGGGCTGGTGAGCAGTTCTTC
v_gene: TRBV5-1
abundance: .
d_gene: TRBD2
j_gene: TRBJ2-1

CDR3aa: CASSYPARGPGANVLTF
CDR3nt: TGTGCCAGCAGTTACCCCGCCAGGGGGCCTGGGGCCAACGTCCTGACTTTC
v_gene: TRBV6-5
abundance: once
d_gene: TRBD1
j_gene: TRBJ2-6

CDR3aa: CASSFVGGPRELFF
CDR3nt: TGTGCCAGCAGTTTTGTGGGAGGGCCGCGGGAGCTGTTTTTT
v_gene: TRBV28
abundance: .
d_gene: TRBD2
j_gene: TRBJ2-2

CDR3aa: CASTNHYEQYF
CDR3nt: TGTGCCAGCACCAACCATTACGAGCAGTACTTC
v_gene: TRBV27
abundance: few
d_gene: .
j_gene: TRBJ2-7

CDR3aa: CASSSSPGTGNTEAFF
CDR3nt: TGTGCCAGCAGTTCATCTCCTGGGACGGGCAACACTGAAGCTTTCTTT
v_gene: TRBV28
abundance: few
d_gene: .
j_gene: TRBJ1-1

CDR3aa: CASKEDSSPLHF
CDR3nt: TGTGCCAGCAAGGAGGACAGCTCACCCCTCCACTTT
v_gene: TRBV2
abundance: .
d_gene: .
j_gene: TRBJ1-6